The sequence of this TCR beta chain was determined in a study of shared clonotypes between healthy human individuals. Adults of Caucasian background living in Nashville, Tennessee made up all donors. Clones were read by immunoSEQ multiplex PCR, and TCRdb kept only the in-frame ones, dropping some. This sample has roughly 490,000 clones, with around 78% found just once. Germline lookup yields CDR1 DFQATT and CDR2 SNEGSKA (reference sequence). V was clipped by 5 bases and J by 11 bases, with 15 bases between them. The CDR3 consists of 11 residues. The clonotype comes from a woman between 40 and 55 years old in good health. Some clones in this sample may be carry-over from other donors' samples. Sequenced: PBMCs. This chain uses TRBV20-1 with TRBJ1-1; D uncertain. For the CDR3, the DNA is TGCAGTGCTCAGGACCGCGCTCGCGCTTTCTTT. Translating gives CSAQDRARAFF.